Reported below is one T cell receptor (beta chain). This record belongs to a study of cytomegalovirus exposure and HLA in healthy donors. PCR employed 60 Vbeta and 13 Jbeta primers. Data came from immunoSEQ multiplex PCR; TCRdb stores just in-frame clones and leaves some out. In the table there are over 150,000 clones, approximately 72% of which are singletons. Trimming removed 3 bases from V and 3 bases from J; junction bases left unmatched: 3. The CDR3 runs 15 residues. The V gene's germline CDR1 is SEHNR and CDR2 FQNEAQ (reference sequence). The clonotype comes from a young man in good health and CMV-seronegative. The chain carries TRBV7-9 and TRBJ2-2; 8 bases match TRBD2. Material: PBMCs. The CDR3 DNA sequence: TGTGCCAGCAGCTTCCAAGCGGGAGACACCGGGGAGCTGTTTTTT. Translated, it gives CASSFQAGDTGELFF.